This T cell receptor (beta chain) came from a study of CD8 T cells in ankylosing spondylitis. General study points: Some of these motif variants have turned up before, in reports on reactive arthritis synovial fluid and blood.

This clonotype turned up a few times. Its antigen is as yet unknown. CDR3 length: 14 amino acids. J was trimmed by 1 base and V by 6 bases; bases with no gene match: 7. The germline gives CDR1 SGHRS, CDR2 YFSETQ. TCRdb reprocessed the 5' RACE reads via MiXCR and lists one record per CDR3 protein. The sample carries about 300,000 distinct CDR3 sequences, 11% recorded once. Sequencing was carried out using blood, either unsorted or a sorted T cell fraction (not recorded which). The sequence derives from a female donor with ankylosing spondylitis or in good health (not recorded which). This sequence joins TRBV5-1 and TRBJ2-7; 7 bases align to TRBD2. In nucleotides, the CDR3 is TGCGCCAGCAAAAGGGGAGGGATTTCCTACGAGCAGTACTTC. Residues: CASKRGGISYEQYF.